These T cell receptor beta chains were read from a single sample in a study of cytomegalovirus exposure and HLA in healthy donors. Assay used: immunoSEQ multiplex PCR; TCRdb lists only in-frame clones, some missing. The data show over 150,000 clones, about 80% seen once. The sequenced sample consisted of PBMCs. Receptors originate from a woman in her sixties in good health and CMV-seropositive. Each CDR3 is given with its conserved first and last residue. Each record gives: clone size, V gene, D gene, J gene, CDR3 DNA, CDR3 protein. D genes are given only for firm matches. Size tells how often a clone was seen (once, few, many) or the class of an expanded clone, and some rows leave it out.

NA	TRBV7-9	TRBD2	TRBJ2-2	TGTGCCAGCAACTCCCGTCTAGCGGTACCCGGGGAGCTGTTTTTT	CASNSRLAVPGELFF
few	TRBV7-2	NA	TRBJ2-1	TGTGCCAGCAGCTTAGCCCCTCCCCCCTATGAGCAGTTCTTC	CASSLAPPPYEQFF
NA	TRBV7-2	NA	TRBJ2-7	TGTGCCAGCAGCTTAAGGACAGACGCCTACGAGCAGTACTTC	CASSLRTDAYEQYF
NA	TRBV7-3	NA	TRBJ2-1	TGTGCCAGCAGCTTAAACGGGGATGCCTACAATGAGCAGTTCTTC	CASSLNGDAYNEQFF
NA	TRBV5-6	NA	TRBJ1-5	TGTGCCAGCAGCTGGGCAGGCCGCAATCAGCCCCAGCATTTT	CASSWAGRNQPQHF
NA	TRBV25-1	NA	TRBJ1-5	TGTGCCAGCAAAGGGCAGGGCTATCAGCCCCAGCATTTT	CASKGQGYQPQHF
NA	TRBV18	TRBD2	TRBJ2-6	TGTGCCAGCTCACGCCCGGGAGGTCCTGGGGCCAACGTCCTGACTTTC	CASSRPGGPGANVLTF
NA	TRBV5-4	TRBD1	TRBJ2-1	TGTGCCAGCAGCCAGGGAACGGACAGGTCCTACAATGAGCAGTTCTTC	CASSQGTDRSYNEQFF
once	TRBV25-1	TRBD1	TRBJ2-7	TGTGCCAGCGGGGGACAGGGCGGCTACGAGCAGTACTTC	CASGGQGGYEQYF
NA	TRBV6-1	TRBD1	TRBJ1-4	TGTGCCAGCAGTGAAGACGGAGCAGGGGGGATAAAACTGTTTTTT	CASSEDGAGGIKLFF
NA	TRBV6-1	NA	TRBJ2-7	TGTGCCAGCAGTGATTCCCGGCTAGCTGACTACGAGCAGTACTTC	CASSDSRLADYEQYF
NA	TRBV9	NA	TRBJ1-5	TGTGCCAGCAGCGCTTTACAGGGTCCCAATCAGCCCCAGCATTTT	CASSALQGPNQPQHF
NA	TRBV29-1	TRBD1	TRBJ1-2	TGCAGCGTTCCTACAGGGGTCGATGGCTACACCTTC	CSVPTGVDGYTF
NA	TRBV7-9	TRBD2	TRBJ2-1	TGTGCCAGCAGCAGGGGACTAGCGGGAGCATACAATGAGCAGTTCTTC	CASSRGLAGAYNEQFF
NA	TRBV27	NA	TRBJ2-1	TGTGCCAGCAGTTTTGGCCCTTCGCGGACAGTCGGCAATGAGCAGTTCTTC	CASSFGPSRTVGNEQFF
few	TRBV14	NA	TRBJ2-1	TGTGCCAGCAGCCAATATCTCCTCAGCTCCTACAATGAGCAGTTCTTC	CASSQYLLSSYNEQFF
NA	TRBV28	TRBD1	TRBJ2-7	TGTGCCAGCACCGAAATACAGGGGAGCGAGCAGTACTTC	CASTEIQGSEQYF
few	TRBV4-1	NA	TRBJ2-5	TGCGCCAGCAGCCCGCCCTCCCACAGTCAAGAGACCCAGTACTTC	CASSPPSHSQETQYF
NA	TRBV28	NA	TRBJ1-2	TGTGCCAGCAGTTTACTAGATTCTTTGGCAGTTAACTATGGCTACACCTTC	CASSLLDSLAVNYGYTF
NA	TRBV19	NA	TRBJ1-1	TGTGCCAGTAGTATCAGTGAACAGGTAGAAGCTTTCTTT	CASSISEQVEAFF
NA	TRBV5-4	TRBD2	TRBJ2-2	TGTGCCAGCAGCTTGCCTTCTTTAGCGGGGGGGCTGACCGGGGAGCTGTTTTTT	CASSLPSLAGGLTGELFF
NA	TRBV5-1	NA	TRBJ2-5	TGCGCCAGCAGCCTAAGACTGTTTGAGTCTAGCATGGAGACCCAGTACTTC	CASSLRLFESSMETQYF
NA	TRBV7-2	TRBD2	TRBJ2-5	TGTGCCAGCAGCTCCCGGACTAGCTACCAAGAGACCCAGTACTTC	CASSSRTSYQETQYF
NA	TRBV6-5	NA	TRBJ2-7	TGTGCCAGCAGTTACTCGAGCGCCAGGGGAGACTACGAGCAGTACTTC	CASSYSSARGDYEQYF
NA	TRBV4-2	NA	TRBJ2-5	TGTGCCAGCAGCCAAGATCTTGAGTTTCAGACCCAGTACTTC	CASSQDLEFQTQYF
NA	TRBV7-9	NA	TRBJ2-5	TGTGCCAGCAGCTTAGTGGGGGGAGAGACCCAGTACTTC	CASSLVGGETQYF
NA	TRBV5-4	TRBD2	TRBJ2-2	TGTGCCAGCAGCGTGGGACTAGCGGGAGTTGTCGGGGAGCTGTTTTTT	CASSVGLAGVVGELFF
NA	TRBV2	NA	TRBJ2-5	TGTGCCAGCAGTGAGGTACAGGGTTTAACCCAGTACTTC	CASSEVQGLTQYF
NA	TRBV28	NA	TRBJ1-4	TGTGCCACCTTCCATGAAAAACTGTTTTTT	CATFHEKLFF
NA	TRBV4-1	NA	TRBJ1-5	TGCGCCAGCAGCCAAGGCCAAGGGCCCCGGGGTCAGCCCCAGCATTTT	CASSQGQGPRGQPQHF
few	TRBV15	TRBD1	TRBJ2-2	TGTGCCACCAGTCGACAGGGAACGAACACCGGGGAGCTGTTTTTT	CATSRQGTNTGELFF
NA	TRBV5-6	NA	TRBJ1-2	TGTGCCAGCAGCCCGGACATGGGCCAGGGCTCTGGCTACACCTTC	CASSPDMGQGSGYTF
NA	TRBV7-5	NA	TRBJ2-1	TGTGCCAGAAGCTTATTTGCTAGCGGGAGACTATCCTACAATGAGCAGTTCTTC	CARSLFASGRLSYNEQFF
NA	TRBV18	TRBD1	TRBJ2-3	TGTGCCAGCTCACTGGACAGGGTTCCAGATACGCAGTATTTT	CASSLDRVPDTQYF
once	TRBV10-3	TRBD1	TRBJ1-1	TGTGCCATCAGTGACCAGGGGGCTTATGAAGCTTTCTTT	CAISDQGAYEAFF
NA	TRBV7-2	TRBD1	TRBJ1-3	TGTGCCAGCCGGGACAGCTCTGGAAACACCATATATTTT	CASRDSSGNTIYF
NA	TRBV7-2	TRBD2	TRBJ2-1	TGTGCCAGCAGCTTCCCTAGCGGGGCAAGAGACAATGAGCAGTTCTTC	CASSFPSGARDNEQFF
NA	TRBV5-1	TRBD2	TRBJ2-3	TGCGCCAGCAGCGCCTCTTTAGCGGGGGGTTTGACAGATACGCAGTATTTT	CASSASLAGGLTDTQYF
NA	TRBV25-1	NA	TRBJ2-1	TGTGCCAGCAGTGAAAGGGGCGGAGACTACAATGAGCAGTTCTTC	CASSERGGDYNEQFF
NA	TRBV11-1	TRBD2	TRBJ2-3	TGTGCCAGCAGCTCCCGGACTAGCGGAAATACAGATACGCAGTATTTT	CASSSRTSGNTDTQYF
few	TRBV28	TRBD2	TRBJ2-7	TGTGCCGGGAGTAGCGGCGGGAGGAAGGAGGGCGAGCAGTACTTC	CAGSSGGRKEGEQYF
NA	TRBV23-1	NA	TRBJ1-1	TGCGCCAGCAGTCAATCCGCACATCCGAACACTGAAGCTTTCTTT	CASSQSAHPNTEAFF
NA	TRBV30	NA	TRBJ2-5	TGTGCCTGGAGTGTACTCGACGGACTAATAGCTCCGCAGTACTTC	CAWSVLDGLIAPQYF
NA	TRBV14	NA	TRBJ2-3	TGTGCCAGCAAACGGGGGGCCACAGGGGGAGATACGCAGTATTTT	CASKRGATGGDTQYF
NA	TRBV7-6	TRBD2	TRBJ2-1	TGTGCCAGCAGCTTTAAAATAGCGGGGGGGCGAGGGGAATGGAATGAGCAGTTCTTC	CASSFKIAGGRGEWNEQFF